This entry lists 6 T cell receptor beta chains sequenced from one sample in a study of breast tumors, draining lymph nodes, adjacent tissues. Samples came from axillary lymph nodes draining the breast cancer. In TCRdb, the multiplex PCR reads were re-called with MiXCR into one record per CDR3 protein. Of about 220,000 distinct CDR3 sequences in the sample, 30% to 35% were seen once. Sequences were obtained from axillary lymph node tissue. The receptors originated from a female donor with breast cancer. Some clones in this sample may be carry-over from other donors' samples.

The chain recombines TRBV24-1 with TRBJ2-2; 7 bases line up with TRBD1. Germline CDR1 reads KGHDR; CDR2 reads SFDVKD. V shed 4 bases, J shed 3 bases, and the junction held 7 bases outside the gene matches. This CDR3 contains 16 residues. CDR3 DNA: TGTGCCACCAGTGACCTGGACAGGACCTACACCGGGGAGCTGTTTTTT. This translates into CATSDLDRTYTGELFF.

This clonotype showed up many times. J is TRBJ1-3 and V is TRBV11-2; 10 nucleotides line up with TRBD1. Germline CDR1 SGHAT, CDR2 FQNNGV. The CDR3 has 17 amino acids. Germline trimming cut 4 bases from V and 3 bases from J; bases unmatched to any gene: 9. Here the CDR3 DNA reads TGTGCCAGCAGCTCAGGGACAGGGGCTAGTTTTGGAAACACCATATATTTT. Its translation: CASSSGTGASFGNTIYF.

The rearrangement uses TRBV4-2 and TRBJ1-6; TRBD1 aligns across 9 bases. Unmatched junction bases numbered 14, after V lost 1 base and J lost 4 bases. Germline V CDR1 and CDR2: LGHNA, YNFKEQ. This CDR3 comprises 20 residues. The CDR3, as DNA: TGTGCCAGCAGCCAAGTAGGGGACAGGGAAATTCGGATTTATAATTCACCCCTCCACTTT. This sequence encodes CASSQVGDREIRIYNSPLHF.

Turning to this clonotype: A read error is possible here, since a much larger clone lies one base away. This chain links TRBV4-3 with TRBJ2-1; D is possibly TRBD1 (6 bases). CDR3 size: 16 residues. V was clipped by 4 bases and J by 1 base, with 14 bases between them. Per germline, CDR1 LGHNA and CDR2 YSLEER. The CDR3 coding sequence is TGCGCCAGCAGCCTACAGGGTGGCCTATCCTACAATGAGCAGTTCTTC. Protein: CASSLQGGLSYNEQFF.

V gene TRBV10-3 combines with J gene TRBJ2-1, with TRBD2 identical over 13 bases. Losses at the gene ends were 5 bases for V and 3 bases for J; bases not matched to a gene: 7. The germline V gene encodes CDR1 ENHRY and CDR2 SYGVKD. The CDR3 covers 17 residues. The CDR3 loop is CAISYSGLAGVYNEQFF. The CDR3 bases are TGTGCCATCAGTTATTCAGGACTAGCGGGGGTCTACAATGAGCAGTTCTTC.

The gene calls are TRBV28 and TRBJ2-3; D remains ambiguous. Trimming took off 6 bases at V and 5 bases at J, with 9 bases between the two ends. CDR1 is MDHEN, CDR2 SYDVKM, per germline. This CDR3 region has 12 residues. CDR3 loop: CASSQPGDTQYF. CDR3 sequence (DNA): TGTGCCAGCAGCCAACCCGGAGATACGCAGTATTTT.